The 32 T cell receptor beta chains reported below all come from one sample, sequenced in a study of PD-L1 blockade in urothelial cancer. Sequenced by immunoSEQ multiplex PCR; TCRdb stores in-frame clones only, minus some. The sample lists more than 95,000 clones, roughly 82% occurring once. As to time point: peripheral blood 6 weeks after treatment start. The sample here was PBMCs, taken around atezolizumab (anti-PD-L1) treatment. The origin of the receptors is a man aged 45-65 years with urothelial cancer.

The J gene is TRBJ2-7, the V gene TRBV7-9, with D perhaps matching TRBD2 (6 bases). Trimming removed 4 bases from V and 4 bases from J, with 14 bases in between. Per the germline V gene, CDR1 is SEHNR and CDR2 is FQNEAQ (reference sequence). CDR3 size: 14 residues. CDR3 sequence reads: CASSSSSDHYEQYF. As DNA, the CDR3 is TGTGCCAGCAGCTCCTCTAGCGACCATTACGAGCAGTACTTC.

For this clone: Different DNA sequences within this sample yield the same CDR3. This sequence joins TRBV6-6 and TRBJ1-4; D possibly corresponds to TRBD1 (6 bases). The CDR3 spans 15 residues. The germline V gene encodes CDR1 MNHNY and CDR2 SVGAGI (reference sequence). With 0 bases removed from V and 5 bases from J, the gap between germline ends came to 10 bases. In nucleotides, the CDR3 is TGTGCCAGCAGTTACTCCGGACAGTCAAATGAAAAACTGTTTTTT. Its translation: CASSYSGQSNEKLFF.

Written as DNA, the CDR3 is TGTGCCAGCAGTAAGGTCCCTAAACTAGCGACAAACACCGGGGAGCTGTTTTTT. Translating gives CASSKVPKLATNTGELFF. This chain uses TRBV7-6 with TRBJ2-2; TRBD2 matches 7 bases. This CDR3 is 18 amino acids long. Losses at the gene ends were 6 bases for V and 2 bases for J; bases not matched to a gene: 15. The germline V gene encodes CDR1 SGHVS and CDR2 FNYEAQ.

The chain has TRBV7-8 and TRBJ1-5; D unclear. The ends were cut back, 2 bases at V and 1 base at J, with 6 bases in the middle. CDR3 length equals 14 residues. The V gene's germline CDR1 is SGHVS and CDR2 FQNEAQ. CDR3 bases: TGTGCCAGCAGCTTATTCATGAGCAATCAGCCCCAGCATTTT. Amino acids: CASSLFMSNQPQHF.

The chain recombines TRBV28 with TRBJ2-5; weak D call: TRBD1 (5 bases). V was clipped by 5 bases and J by 5 bases, with 18 bases between them. Germline V gene sequence: CDR1 MDHEN, CDR2 SYDVKM. CDR3 size: 15 residues. The CDR3 DNA reads as TGTGCCAGCAGTCGGCGCAGGGATCCGCCGGAGACCCAGTACTTC. Protein product: CASSRRRDPPETQYF.

CDR3 bases: TGCAGTCCTGATCCAGGGCCTGAAGCTTTCTTT. Translation gives CSPDPGPEAFF. The gene calls are TRBV20-1 and TRBJ1-1; D is possibly TRBD1 (5 bases). V was trimmed by 8 bases and J by 6 bases, leaving 13 bases between them. Germline CDR1 and CDR2: DFQATT and SNEGSKA (reference sequence). This CDR3 region has 11 residues.

The gene calls are TRBV5-1 and TRBJ2-1; D is ambiguous. V gave up 4 bases and J gave up 4 bases, with 15 bases separating them. From germline, CDR1 is SGHRS and CDR2 YFSETQ. This CDR3 region has 15 residues. Here the CDR3 reads CASSVTPQFYNEQFF. Here the CDR3 DNA reads TGCGCCAGCAGCGTGACTCCTCAATTTTACAATGAGCAGTTCTTC.

The chain uses TRBV5-4 and TRBJ1-2; the match to TRBD1 covers 10 bases. V lost 4 bases to trimming and J lost 4 bases; unmatched junction nucleotides: 10. The CDR3 contains 16 residues. CDR1 SGHNT and CDR2 YYREEE come from the germline V gene (reference sequence). CDR3 loop: CASSPGGDRGGYGYTF. The CDR3 coding sequence is TGTGCCAGCAGCCCGGGCGGGGACAGGGGTGGCTATGGCTACACCTTC.

J is TRBJ1-5 and V is TRBV15; D unresolved. This CDR3 is 13 amino acids long. Germline V gene data show CDR1 as LNHNV and CDR2 as YYDKDF (reference sequence). V was cut by 3 bases and J by 0 bases, with 3 bases left in between. The CDR3 spells CATSSRSNQPQHF. CDR3 DNA sequence: TGTGCCACCAGCAGCCGTAGCAATCAGCCCCAGCATTTT. Variable domain in full (rest from reference TRBV15 and TRBJ1-5): DAMVIQNPRYQVTQFGKPVTLSCSQTLNHNVMYWYQQKSSQAPKLLFHYYDKDFNNEADTPDNFQSRRPNTSFCFLDIRSPGLGDTAMYLCATSSRSNQPQHFGDGTRLSIL.

The chain joins TRBV10-3 to TRBJ2-7; 7 nucleotides line up with TRBD1. J lost 3 bases, V lost 10 bases, and 3 bases had no gene match. CDR1 is ENHRY and CDR2 is SYGVKD in the germline V gene. The length of the CDR3 is 11 residues. CDR3 sequence: CATRQGYEQYF. CDR3 DNA: TGTGCCACCCGACAGGGCTACGAGCAGTACTTC.

The V call is TRBV7-2, the J call TRBJ2-7; TRBD2 agrees at 8 bases. With 2 bases clipped from V and 4 bases from J, the junction kept 10 bases outside the gene matches. The CDR3 runs to 16 residues. Germline values: CDR1 SGHTA, CDR2 FQGNSA. The CDR3 DNA follows: TGTGCCAGCAGCTTAAGGTCCCGGACTAGCAGGTACGAGCAGTACTTC. Protein product: CASSLRSRTSRYEQYF.

V usage is TRBV28 and J usage is TRBJ1-3; D not certain. CDR3 size: 14 residues. V gave up 3 bases and J gave up 4 bases, with 10 bases separating them. Germline-derived CDR1 and CDR2 are MDHEN and SYDVKM. The CDR3 nucleotides are TGTGCCAGCAGTTTTCGGAGCTACGGAAACACCATATATTTT. It translates to CASSFRSYGNTIYF.

The genes are TRBV7-8 and TRBJ2-5, with D maybe TRBD1 (5 bases). The J call is doubtful: the DNA matches TRBJ2-7 better. The CDR3 is 13 amino acids. CDR1 and CDR2 (germline): SGHVS, FQNEAQ. The CDR3, as DNA: TGTGCCAGCAGCTTACCACAGGATTACGAGCAGTACTTC. Its translation is CASSLPQDYEQYF.

This rearrangement joins TRBV7-9 to TRBJ1-6, with 12 bases matching TRBD1. The CDR3 has 16 residues. Unmatched junction bases numbered 6, after V lost 5 bases and J lost 7 bases. Germline loops: CDR1 SEHNR, CDR2 FQNEAQ (reference sequence). CDR3 nucleotides: TGTGCCAGCAGCCATACCGGGACAGGGGGCAATTCACCCCTCCACTTT. Translated, it gives CASSHTGTGGNSPLHF.

The chain links TRBV6-6 to TRBJ2-5; 12 positions agree with TRBD1. V trimming: 8 bases; J trimming: 7 bases; junction bases outside the gene matches: 5. CDR1 and CDR2 (germline): MNHNY, SVGAGI (reference sequence). The CDR3 totals 13 residues. For the CDR3, the DNA is TGTGCCAGCGGGACAGGGGGCGCGGGGACCCAGTACTTC. It is translated as CASGTGGAGTQYF.

This clone came up once. The rearrangement uses TRBV30 and TRBJ2-5; D is ambiguous. The germline CDR1 and CDR2 sequences are GTSNPN and SVGIG (reference sequence). CDR3 length: 11 amino acids. Trimming took off 7 bases at V and 4 bases at J, with 10 bases between the two ends. The CDR3 DNA follows: TGTGCCTACGCGAGTCCAGAGACCCAGTACTTC. As protein: CAYASPETQYF.

This clone was counted a few times. This chain joins TRBV7-2 and TRBJ1-2; 7 bases agree with TRBD1. V gave up 5 bases and J gave up 5 bases; unmatched junction bases: 5. This CDR3 is built from 13 residues. Germline V CDR1 and CDR2: SGHTA, FQGNSA. CDR3 sequence (DNA): TGTGCCAGCAGCCCACAGGGGACGTATGGCTACACCTTC. Translated, it gives CASSPQGTYGYTF. Full variable domain (remainder filled in from reference TRBV7-2 and TRBJ1-2): GAGVSQSPSNKVTEKGKDVELRCDPISGHTALYWYRQSLGQGLEFLIYFQGNSAPDKSGLPSDRFSAERTGGSVSTLTIQRTQQEDSAVYLCASSPQGTYGYTFGSGTRLTVV.

The chain uses TRBV27 and TRBJ1-1, with TRBD1 matching over 9 bases. V shed 2 bases, J shed 9 bases, and the junction held 10 bases outside the gene matches. The CDR3 runs 15 residues. Germline V gives CDR1 MNHEY, CDR2 SMNVEV (reference sequence). For the CDR3, the DNA is TGTGCCAGCAGTTTAACCCGGGACAGGGCGTTGAAAGCTTTCTTT. Residues: CASSLTRDRALKAFF.

The V call is TRBV28, the J call TRBJ1-4; the D gene is possibly TRBD1 (5 bases). The CDR3 totals 17 residues. Trimming took 5 bases from V and 0 from J, leaving 16 bases between them. The germline gives CDR1 MDHEN, CDR2 SYDVKM. CDR3 region: CASSQYPWTSTNEKLFF. CDR3 bases: TGTGCCAGCAGTCAATACCCGTGGACATCAACTAATGAAAAACTGTTTTTT. The full variable domain, completed using reference TRBV28 and TRBJ1-4, is DVKVTQSSRYLVKRTGEKVFLECVQDMDHENMFWYRQDPGLGLRLIYFSYDVKMKEKGDIPEGYSVSREKKERFSLILESASTNQTSMYLCASSQYPWTSTNEKLFFGSGTQLSVL.

The chain joins TRBV6-1 to TRBJ1-1; D may be TRBD1 (5 bases). CDR1 is MNHNS, CDR2 SASEGT, per germline. This CDR3 contains 12 residues. V was shortened by 2 bases and J by 7 bases, with 8 bases between the two germline ends. CDR3 coding DNA: TGTGCCAGCAGTGAACCGGGACTTGAAGCTTTCTTT. This encodes CASSEPGLEAFF.

This clone was seen just once. V usage is TRBV6-5 and J usage is TRBJ1-1, with D tentatively TRBD1 (6 bases). The V end was cut by 6 bases, the J end by 0 bases, with 11 bases between. The CDR3 runs to 14 residues. Germline V CDR1 and CDR2: MNHEY, SVGAGI. The CDR3 spells CASSRTEMNTEAFF. CDR3 coding DNA: TGTGCCAGCAGCCGGACAGAGATGAACACTGAAGCTTTCTTT.

This clone was detected only once. The genes are TRBV5-5 and TRBJ2-5; TRBD1 matches at 8 bases. Germline V gene lookup returns CDR1 SGHKS and CDR2 YYEKEE (reference sequence). After removal of 1 base from V and 5 bases from J, the junction contained 7 bases not matched to a gene. This CDR3 comprises 15 residues. CDR3 residues: CASSLLTGVEETQYF. The CDR3 DNA sequence: TGTGCCAGCAGCTTGCTGACAGGGGTGGAGGAGACCCAGTACTTC. The variable domain in full, with the rest retrieved from reference TRBV5-5 and TRBJ2-5, is DAGVTQSPTHLIKTRGQQVTLRCSPISGHKSVSWYQQVLGQGPQFIFQYYEKEERGRGNFPDRFSARQFPNYSSELNVNALLLGDSALYLCASSLLTGVEETQYFGPGTRLLVL.

This clone was seen ten or more times. This sequence joins TRBV2 and TRBJ1-6; D unclear. Germline values: CDR1 SNHLY, CDR2 FYNNEI. Trimming left V 3 bases short and J 7 bases short, with 7 bases between. The length of the CDR3 is 13 residues. This CDR3 is CASSELANSPLHF. The CDR3, as DNA: TGTGCCAGCAGTGAGTTAGCGAATTCACCCCTCCACTTT.

This chain joins TRBV7-3 and TRBJ1-6; tentatively, D is TRBD1 (6 bases). The CDR3 is made up of 16 amino acids. Germline lookup yields CDR1 SGHTA and CDR2 FQGTGA. Deletions cut 4 bases from V and 4 bases from J, with 14 bases between. The CDR3 reads CASSSQGRGYNSPLHF. The CDR3 nucleotides are TGTGCCAGCAGCTCACAGGGACGTGGATATAATTCACCCCTCCACTTT.

This clone was seen only once. The genes are TRBV5-6 and TRBJ2-5; 10 nucleotides line up with TRBD1. The germline gives CDR1 SGHDT, CDR2 YYEEEE. V was clipped by 1 base and J by 4 bases; unmatched bases: 7. The CDR3 spans 16 residues. The CDR3 reads CASSLRDRGGVETQYF. The CDR3 DNA reads as TGTGCCAGCAGCTTGCGGGACAGGGGAGGTGTAGAGACCCAGTACTTC.

V gene TRBV28 combines with J gene TRBJ1-5, with 8 positions matching TRBD1. CDR3 length: 15 residues. Germline V gives CDR1 MDHEN, CDR2 SYDVKM. The trim removed 6 bases at V and 4 bases at J, leaving 8 bases unmatched. The CDR3 reads CASRTGQGGNQPQHF. CDR3 DNA sequence: TGTGCCAGCAGAACAGGACAGGGTGGGAATCAGCCCCAGCATTTT. The full variable domain, completed using reference TRBV28 and TRBJ1-5, is DVKVTQSSRYLVKRTGEKVFLECVQDMDHENMFWYRQDPGLGLRLIYFSYDVKMKEKGDIPEGYSVSREKKERFSLILESASTNQTSMYLCASRTGQGGNQPQHFGDGTRLSIL.

CDR3 bases: TGTGCCAGCAGGGTACAGGGGGCCAGGTCTGGAAACACCATATATTTT. Residues: CASRVQGARSGNTIYF. The rearrangement joins TRBV13 to TRBJ1-3; 9 bases fit TRBD1. The CDR3 is 16 amino acids. Germline V gene lookup returns CDR1 PRHDT and CDR2 FYEKMQ (reference sequence). V lost 6 bases and J lost 1; bases outside the gene matches: 7.

The J gene is TRBJ1-5, the V gene TRBV6-6; D possibly corresponds to TRBD1 (6 bases). Between the trimmed V and J ends, which lost 7 bases and 8 bases, there was a span of 18 bases. The CDR3 has 14 residues. CDR1 and CDR2 from the germline V gene are MNHNY and SVGAGI (reference sequence). The CDR3 sequence: CASIKGGGGEPQHF. The CDR3 nucleotides read TGTGCCAGCATTAAAGGGGGTGGGGGGGAGCCCCAGCATTTT.

This chain uses TRBV7-8 with TRBJ2-1; maybe TRBD2 (5 bases). Germline CDR1 SGHVS, CDR2 FQNEAQ. V lost 5 bases and J 4 bases, leaving 9 bases between the germline ends. The CDR3 covers 13 residues. The CDR3 DNA reads as TGTGCCAGCAGCGTAACTAGTTACAATGAGCAGTTCTTC. Translation gives CASSVTSYNEQFF.

This clone was found once. The chain carries TRBV21-1 and TRBJ2-2; no check of the table's D call, TRBD2, against the DNA was made. TRBV21-1 constitutes a pseudogene. This CDR3 has 16 amino acids. CDR3 sequence: CASSNGFGGITGELFF. As DNA, the CDR3 is TGTGCCAGCAGCAATGGGTTCGGGGGAATCACCGGGGAGCTGTTTTTT.

This clone appeared once. The chain combines TRBV5-1 with TRBJ2-6, with 7 bases fitting TRBD2. This CDR3 is 17 amino acids long. Germline trimming cut 0 bases from V and 2 bases from J; bases unmatched to any gene: 5. Looked up from germline, CDR1 is SGHRS and CDR2 is YFSETQ. The CDR3 DNA reads as TGCGCCAGCAGCTTGGGGGGGGGACCCCCTGGGGCCAACGTCCTGACTTTC. Its protein product is CASSLGGGPPGANVLTF. Full variable domain (outside the CDR3, taken from reference TRBV5-1 and TRBJ2-6): KAGVTQTPRYLIKTRGQQVTLSCSPISGHRSVSWYQQTPGQGLQFLFEYFSETQRNKGNFPGRFSGRQFSNSRSEMNVSTLELGDSALYLCASSLGGGPPGANVLTFGAGSRLTVL.

The chain couples TRBV27 to TRBJ2-7; no clear D. The CDR3 sequence is 14 residues long. Germline CDR1 MNHEY, CDR2 SMNVEV (reference sequence). The V gene lost 1 base and the J gene lost 0 bases, with 7 bases spanning the gap. The CDR3 protein is CASSLFPSSYEQYF. CDR3 nucleotide sequence: TGTGCCAGCAGTTTATTTCCCAGCTCCTACGAGCAGTACTTC.